The clone carrying this T cell receptor beta chain was detected once. Authors' methods: It was from reference gene primer amplification that nucleated cell counts were estimated. Profiled with immunoSEQ multiplex PCR; TCRdb holds only in-frame clones, not every one. D and trimming come from the DNA, and the V and J calls and clone size come from that table. The repertoire holds 80,000 to 95,000 clones, with 75% to 90% as singletons. This entry is derived from a study of blood T cell repertoires in COVID-19. Study background: The origin of the acute and convalescent COVID-19 samples was the United States, Italy and Spain.

The CDR3 loop spans 14 amino acids. Germline CDR1 and CDR2: SGDLS and YYNGEE. V lost 2 bases, J lost 2 bases, and 9 bases lay in between. J is TRBJ2-3 and V is TRBV9, with D possibly matching TRBD2 (5 bases). The TCR originated in a woman in her seventies with acute or convalescent COVID-19. The sequenced material came from peripheral blood. CDR3 region: CASSVSLATDTQYF. In nucleotides, the CDR3 is TGTGCCAGCAGCGTGAGTCTAGCCACAGATACGCAGTATTTT.